The 19 T cell receptor beta chains given below trace back to one sample, sequenced in a study of T cell responses to AZD1222 COVID-19 vaccine. Profiled with immunoSEQ multiplex PCR; TCRdb holds only in-frame clones, not every one. The table shows nearly 100,000 clones, with about 88% occurring only once. Specimen: peripheral blood, collected on day 0 of AZD1222 vaccination. These receptors came from an adult in good health.

This chain uses TRBV5-1 with TRBJ1-5, with D perhaps TRBD1 (6 bases). Germline assignment: CDR1 SGHRS and CDR2 YFSETQ. The CDR3 totals 15 residues. The germline V and J ends were trimmed by 0 bases and 4 bases, with 11 bases remaining between them. CDR3 sequence: CASSLEGVWNQPQHF. In nucleotides, the CDR3 is TGCGCCAGCAGCTTGGAGGGGGTGTGGAATCAGCCCCAGCATTTT. Full variable domain (outside the CDR3, taken from reference TRBV5-1 and TRBJ1-5): KAGVTQTPRYLIKTRGQQVTLSCSPISGHRSVSWYQQTPGQGLQFLFEYFSETQRNKGNFPGRFSGRQFSNSRSEMNVSTLELGDSALYLCASSLEGVWNQPQHFGDGTRLSIL.

This chain joins TRBV18 and TRBJ2-1, with 10 bases identical to TRBD2. With V trimmed by 2 bases and J by 9 bases, 1 base remained unmatched. CDR1 is KGHSH and CDR2 is LQKENI in the germline V gene. CDR3 length equals 13 residues. This CDR3 is CASSPGTSVEQFF. The DNA of the CDR3 is TGTGCCAGCTCACCAGGGACTAGCGTTGAGCAGTTCTTC.

This chain links TRBV12-3 or TRBV12-4 with TRBJ1-2; no firm D call. V gave up 2 bases and J gave up 7 bases, with 11 bases separating them. The CDR3 has 13 residues. DNA of the CDR3: TGTGCCAGCAGTTTATCCCAGGCCGTTGGCTACACCTTC. It translates to CASSLSQAVGYTF.

The table lists this clone with a count of one. The chain carries TRBV10-3 and TRBJ1-2; unclear D gene. CDR3 size: 11 residues. The V gene's germline CDR1 is ENHRY and CDR2 SYGVKD. Between the trimmed V and J ends, which lost 1 base and 13 bases, there was a span of 10 bases. This CDR3 is CAISEFRTRTF. The DNA for the CDR3 is TGTGCCATCAGTGAGTTTCGGACTCGCACCTTC.

The chain recombines TRBV6-5 with TRBJ2-4; D is unresolved. The V gene lost 0 bases and the J gene lost 6 bases, with 6 bases spanning the gap. The CDR3 has 13 residues. Germline CDR1 reads MNHEY; CDR2 reads SVGAGI. CDR3 region: CASSYSGANIQYF. CDR3 nucleotides: TGTGCCAGCAGTTACTCGGGTGCAAACATTCAGTACTTC.

The V and J genes are TRBV7-3 and TRBJ1-1, with D unclear. This CDR3 has 13 amino acids. CDR1 is SGHTA, CDR2 FQGTGA, per germline. Trimming cost V 5 bases and J 3 bases, with 10 bases left between them. Written as DNA, the CDR3 is TGTGCCAGCAGCCGGAAGGCAGACACTGAAGCTTTCTTT. Translation: CASSRKADTEAFF.

The gene calls are TRBV19 and TRBJ2-7; 10 bases agree with TRBD1. Trimming removed 3 bases from V and 3 bases from J; junction bases left unmatched: 2. Germline-derived CDR1 and CDR2 are LNHDA and SQIVND (reference sequence). The CDR3 length is 14 residues. This CDR3 reads CASSMGQGIYEQYF. CDR3 DNA: TGTGCCAGTAGTATGGGACAGGGGATCTACGAGCAGTACTTC.

This chain links TRBV13 with TRBJ2-7; 7 positions match TRBD1. Germline V lookup: CDR1 PRHDT, CDR2 FYEKMQ (reference sequence). V shed 5 bases and J 0 bases; nucleotides not matched to a gene: 7. There are 15 residues in the CDR3. The CDR3 reads CASSQTRDSSYEQYF. The CDR3 region has the DNA TGTGCCAGCAGCCAAACTCGGGACAGCTCCTACGAGCAGTACTTC.

The chain couples TRBV7-9 to TRBJ1-2, with TRBD1 matching 9 bases. V shed 0 bases and J 5 bases; nucleotides not matched to a gene: 4. Germline CDR1 is SEHNR and CDR2 is FQNEAQ (reference sequence). This CDR3 comprises 15 residues. The CDR3 sequence: CASSLAWDRAYGYTF. CDR3 coding DNA: TGTGCCAGCAGCTTAGCCTGGGACAGGGCTTATGGCTACACCTTC.

The chain is built from TRBV7-9 and TRBJ2-3, with a tentative D call TRBD1 (6 bases). Germline V lookup: CDR1 SEHNR, CDR2 FQNEAQ (reference sequence). V was pared by 5 bases and J by 1 base, with 7 bases between. CDR3 size: 13 residues. DNA of the CDR3: TGTGCCAGCAGCCGGACAGGCACAGATACGCAGTATTTT. Translated: CASSRTGTDTQYF. The full variable domain, rest sourced from reference TRBV7-9 and TRBJ2-3, is DTGVSQNPRHKITKRGQNVTFRCDPISEHNRLYWYRQTLGQGPEFLTYFQNEAQLEKSRLLSDRFSAERPKGSFSTLEIQRTEQGDSAMYLCASSRTGTDTQYFGPGTRLTVL.

J is TRBJ1-4 and V is TRBV30; unclear D gene. V shed 7 bases and J shed 0 bases, with 3 bases lying between them. The CDR3 has 11 residues. The germline V gene encodes CDR1 GTSNPN and CDR2 SVGIG (reference sequence). The CDR3 protein is CALATNEKLFF. DNA for the CDR3: TGTGCCTTAGCAACTAATGAAAAACTGTTTTTT. The complete variable domain, with remaining parts taken from reference TRBV30 and TRBJ1-4, reads SQTIHQWPATLVQPVGSPLSLECTVEGTSNPNLYWYRQAAGRGLQLLFYSVGIGQISSEVPQNLSASRPQDRQFILSSKKLLLSDSGFYLCALATNEKLFFGSGTQLSVL.

This clone was seen only once. The gene calls are TRBV27 and TRBJ2-1; 9 bases map to TRBD2. Germline V gene lookup returns CDR1 MNHEY and CDR2 SMNVEV (reference sequence). V shed 5 bases and J 9 bases; nucleotides not matched to a gene: 14. The CDR3 spans 16 residues. The CDR3 DNA reads TGTGCCAGCAGTCCCTCTCTGGGGCGGGGGGGCATTGAGCAGTTCTTC. Residues: CASSPSLGRGGIEQFF.

This clone was seen more than once but under ten times. The same CDR3 can be traced to other DNA sequences in this sample. The chain links TRBV15 to TRBJ2-1; unclear D gene. The germline V and J ends were trimmed by 0 bases and 3 bases, with 3 bases remaining between them. Germline V gene data show CDR1 as LNHNV and CDR2 as YYDKDF (reference sequence). The CDR3 consists of 13 residues. CDR3 amino acids: CATSRDGYNEQFF. Here the CDR3 DNA reads TGTGCCACCAGCAGAGATGGCTACAATGAGCAGTTCTTC.

The chain uses TRBV19 and TRBJ1-1; D ambiguous. Germline V lookup: CDR1 LNHDA, CDR2 SQIVND (reference sequence). The CDR3 extends over 11 amino acids. The V gene lost 9 bases and the J gene lost 6 bases, with 11 bases spanning the gap. CDR3 protein: CASQGIAEAFF. For the CDR3, the DNA is TGTGCCAGCCAAGGGATCGCTGAAGCTTTCTTT.

The genes are TRBV11-3 and TRBJ2-2; possible D gene TRBD1, 5 bases. Germline V gene sequence: CDR1 SGHNT, CDR2 YENEEA. CDR3 length: 14 residues. V lost 5 bases to trimming and J lost 1 base, with 8 bases between them. The CDR3 sequence: CASSKGQNTGELFF. The CDR3 DNA is TGTGCCAGCAGCAAAGGACAGAACACCGGGGAGCTGTTTTTT.

The V and J genes are TRBV30 and TRBJ1-5; possible D gene TRBD1, 6 bases. Trimming stripped 2 bases from V and 5 bases from J, with 10 bases between. Germline V gene lookup returns CDR1 GTSNPN and CDR2 SVGIG (reference sequence). The CDR3 runs to 13 residues. CDR3 DNA sequence: TGTGCCTGGAGTCTACAGGGCGATCAGCCCCAGCATTTT. Protein sequence: CAWSLQGDQPQHF. The full variable domain, completed using reference TRBV30 and TRBJ1-5, is SQTIHQWPATLVQPVGSPLSLECTVEGTSNPNLYWYRQAAGRGLQLLFYSVGIGQISSEVPQNLSASRPQDRQFILSSKKLLLSDSGFYLCAWSLQGDQPQHFGDGTRLSIL.

The chain carries TRBV19 and TRBJ1-5; D perhaps matches TRBD1 (6 bases). This CDR3 contains 12 residues. The germline gives CDR1 LNHDA, CDR2 SQIVND (reference sequence). V gave up 5 bases and J gave up 6 bases, with 8 bases separating them. In DNA form, the CDR3 reads TGTGCCAGTAGTTTCAGGGGTCAGCCCCAGCATTTT. Protein product: CASSFRGQPQHF. The complete variable domain, with remaining parts taken from reference TRBV19 and TRBJ1-5, reads DGGITQSPKYLFRKEGQNVTLSCEQNLNHDAMYWYRQDPGQGLRLIYYSQIVNDFQKGDIAEGYSVSREKKESFPLTVTSAQKNPTAFYLCASSFRGQPQHFGDGTRLSIL.

The chain recombines TRBV6-1 with TRBJ1-5; D ambiguous. The germline CDR1 and CDR2 sequences are MNHNS and SASEGT. V was trimmed by 1 base and J by 0 bases, leaving 1 base between them. The CDR3 totals 13 residues. CDR3 nucleotides: TGTGCCAGCAGTGAAGTTAGCAATCAGCCCCAGCATTTT. This codes for CASSEVSNQPQHF.

This chain links TRBV9 with TRBJ2-3; TRBD2 aligns across 12 bases. This CDR3 has 16 residues. V lost 4 bases, J lost 5 bases, and 8 bases stayed unmatched. Germline lookup yields CDR1 SGDLS and CDR2 YYNGEE. The CDR3: CASSLNLAGGRDTQYF. The CDR3 DNA reads as TGTGCCAGCAGCCTCAACCTAGCGGGGGGGCGAGATACGCAGTATTTT. The full variable domain, with the rest looked up from reference TRBV9 and TRBJ2-3, is DSGVTQTPKHLITATGQRVTLRCSPRSGDLSVYWYQQSLDQGLQFLIQYYNGEERAKGNILERFSAQQFPDLHSELNLSSLELGDSALYFCASSLNLAGGRDTQYFGPGTRLTVL.